The clone carrying this TCR beta chain was recorded only once. Clones were read by immunoSEQ multiplex PCR, and TCRdb kept only the in-frame ones, dropping some. The repertoire holds hundreds of thousands of clones, with about 85% as singletons. From germline, CDR1 is SGHTA and CDR2 FQGNSA. This CDR3 is 14 amino acids long. V was shortened by 1 base and J by 5 bases, with 11 bases between the two germline ends. This entry comes from a study of shared clonotypes between healthy human individuals. The sequence derives from a woman aged 40 to 49 in good health. Some clones in this sample may be carry-over from other donors' samples. The sequenced material came from PBMCs. V gene TRBV7-2 combines with J gene TRBJ2-5; D uncertain. The CDR3 DNA is TGTGCCAGCAGCTTAGAAGGGTTAATGGAGACCCAGTACTTC. Amino acids: CASSLEGLMETQYF.